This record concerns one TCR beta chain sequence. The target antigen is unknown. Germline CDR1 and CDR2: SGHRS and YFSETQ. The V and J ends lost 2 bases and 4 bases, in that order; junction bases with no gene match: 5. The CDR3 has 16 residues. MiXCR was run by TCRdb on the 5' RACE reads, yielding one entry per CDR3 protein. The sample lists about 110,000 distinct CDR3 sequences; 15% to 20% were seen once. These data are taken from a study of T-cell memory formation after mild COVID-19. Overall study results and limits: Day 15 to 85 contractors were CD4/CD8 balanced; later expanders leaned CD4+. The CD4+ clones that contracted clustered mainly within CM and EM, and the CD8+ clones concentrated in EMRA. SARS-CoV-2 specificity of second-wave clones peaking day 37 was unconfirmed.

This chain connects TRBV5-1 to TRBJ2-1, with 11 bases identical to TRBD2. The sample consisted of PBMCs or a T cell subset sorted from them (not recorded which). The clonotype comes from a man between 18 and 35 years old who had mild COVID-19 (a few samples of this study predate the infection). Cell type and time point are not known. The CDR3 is CASSFQTSGVYNEQFF. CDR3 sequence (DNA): TGCGCCAGCAGCTTCCAGACTAGCGGGGTATACAATGAGCAGTTCTTC.